This T cell receptor (beta chain) came from a study of tumor and adjacent non-tumor tissue in lung cancer. Study summary: Aged roughly 30 to 76 years, patients included under 13 men and 4 or 5 women with stage I to III disease. Each sample yielded around 4 million productive TCRbeta reads on average.

RNA was extracted from bulk tissue without any cell sorting. This clonotype turned up a few times. This CDR3 is 11 amino acids long. Germline CDR1 DFQATT, CDR2 SNEGSKA (reference sequence). The V gene lost 3 bases and the J gene lost 14 bases, with 11 bases spanning the gap. A modified ARM-PCR protocol with three rounds of nested PCR amplified TCRbeta. TCRdb ran MiXCR on the multiplex PCR reads and lists one entry per CDR3 protein. The table includes just over 200,000 distinct CDR3 sequences, about 71% detected once. The material sequenced was lung tumor tissue. The V call is TRBV20-1, the J call TRBJ1-6, with no clear D. This TCR derives from a man in his sixties with non-small cell lung cancer. DNA for the CDR3: TGCAGTGCTAGCAGGCCCAGCACCCTCCACTTT. Amino acid sequence: CSASRPSTLHF.